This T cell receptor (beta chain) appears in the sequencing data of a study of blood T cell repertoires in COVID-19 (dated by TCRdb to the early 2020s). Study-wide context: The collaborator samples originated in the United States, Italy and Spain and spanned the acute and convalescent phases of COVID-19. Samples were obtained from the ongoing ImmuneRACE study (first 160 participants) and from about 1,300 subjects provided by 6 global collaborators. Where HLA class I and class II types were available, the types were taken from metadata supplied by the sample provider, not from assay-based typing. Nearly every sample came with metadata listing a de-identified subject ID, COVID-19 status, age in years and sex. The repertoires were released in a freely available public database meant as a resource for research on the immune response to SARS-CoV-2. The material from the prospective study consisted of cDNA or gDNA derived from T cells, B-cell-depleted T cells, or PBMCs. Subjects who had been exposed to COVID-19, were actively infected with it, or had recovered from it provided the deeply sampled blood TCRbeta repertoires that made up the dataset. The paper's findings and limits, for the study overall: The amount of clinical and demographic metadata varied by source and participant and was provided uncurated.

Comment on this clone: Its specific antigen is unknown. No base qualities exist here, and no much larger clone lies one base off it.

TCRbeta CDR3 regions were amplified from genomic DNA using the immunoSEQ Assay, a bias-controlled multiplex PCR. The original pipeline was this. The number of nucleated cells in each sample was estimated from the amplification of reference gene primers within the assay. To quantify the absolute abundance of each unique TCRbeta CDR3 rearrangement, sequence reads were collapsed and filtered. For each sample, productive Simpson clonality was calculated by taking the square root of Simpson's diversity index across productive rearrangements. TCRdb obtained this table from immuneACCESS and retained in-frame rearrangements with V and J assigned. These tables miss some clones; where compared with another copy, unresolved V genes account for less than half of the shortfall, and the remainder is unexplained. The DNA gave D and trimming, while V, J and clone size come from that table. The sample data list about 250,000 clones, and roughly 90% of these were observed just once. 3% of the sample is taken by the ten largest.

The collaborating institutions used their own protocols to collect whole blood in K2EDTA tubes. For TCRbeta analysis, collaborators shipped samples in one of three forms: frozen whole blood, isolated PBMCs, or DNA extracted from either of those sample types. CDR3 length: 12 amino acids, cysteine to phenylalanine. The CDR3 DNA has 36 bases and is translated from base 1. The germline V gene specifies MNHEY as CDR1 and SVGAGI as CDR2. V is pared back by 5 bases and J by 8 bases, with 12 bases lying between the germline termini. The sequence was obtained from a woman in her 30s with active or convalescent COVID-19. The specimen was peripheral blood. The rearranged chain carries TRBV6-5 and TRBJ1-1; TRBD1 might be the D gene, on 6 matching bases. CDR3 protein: CASSTLTGEAFF. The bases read TGTGCCAGCAGTACGCTTACAGGGGAAGCTTTCTTT.